The entry below gives a single T cell receptor beta chain sequence along with its context. The data belong to a study of neurological immune-mediated disorders. By 5'RACE with 10-nucleotide random UMIs, the cDNA was made. Whenever a sequencing run was performed, it yielded over 190 million TCR-beta sequences from 15-18 subjects. One entry per CDR3 protein results from TCRdb running MiXCR on the 5' RACE reads. This table has 70,000 to 95,000 distinct CDR3 sequences, 13% appearing once. This sample's time point: longitudinal time-point 2. The unsorted libraries were generated from a total of 2 million PBMCs, which had been stored in RNAlater at -80 C. This receptor was identified in a female donor with HTLV-1-associated myelopathy (HAM/TSP). The material sequenced was PBMCs.

The CDR3 DNA is TGTGCCAGCAGCCAAGAGGTCTGTCTCGAGCAGTACTTC. Encoded protein: CASSQEVCLEQYF. The chain couples TRBV4-2 to TRBJ2-7, with D unresolved. There are 13 residues in the CDR3. Germline V CDR1 and CDR2: LGHNA, YNFKEQ. V shed 0 bases and J shed 6 bases, with 9 bases lying between them.